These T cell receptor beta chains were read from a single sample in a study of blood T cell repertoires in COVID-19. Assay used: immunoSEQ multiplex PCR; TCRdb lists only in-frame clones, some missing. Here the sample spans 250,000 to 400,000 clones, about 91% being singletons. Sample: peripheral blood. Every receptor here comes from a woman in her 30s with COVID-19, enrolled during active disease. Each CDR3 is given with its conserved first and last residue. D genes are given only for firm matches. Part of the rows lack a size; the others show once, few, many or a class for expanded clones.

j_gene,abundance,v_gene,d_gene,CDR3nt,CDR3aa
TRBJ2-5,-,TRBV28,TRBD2,TGTGCCAGCAGTTTGACTAGCGGGGGCCAAGAGACCCAGTACTTC,CASSLTSGGQETQYF
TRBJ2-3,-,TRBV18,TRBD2,TGTGCCAGCTCTGTGGAGCGGGGGCGCACAGATACGCAGTATTTT,CASSVERGRTDTQYF
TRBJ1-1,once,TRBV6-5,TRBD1,TGTGCCAGCATTAACAGGGGATCCACTGAAGCTTTCTTT,CASINRGSTEAFF
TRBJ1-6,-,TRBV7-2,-,TGTGCCAGCAGCCCCAGGGAGGGAGGGAATTCACCCCTCCACTTT,CASSPREGGNSPLHF
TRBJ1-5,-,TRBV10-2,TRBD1,TGCGCCAGCAGTTTGACAGGGAATCAGCCCCAGCATTTT,CASSLTGNQPQHF
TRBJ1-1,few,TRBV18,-,TGTGCCAGCTCACCACCGCCGGGGGACACTGAAGCTTTCTTT,CASSPPPGDTEAFF
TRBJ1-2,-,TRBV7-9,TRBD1,TGTGCCAGCAGCTTAGGACAGGGAGACGGCTACACCTTC,CASSLGQGDGYTF
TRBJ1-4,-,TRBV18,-,TGTGCCAGCTCACCACTGGGAGCAACTAATGAAAAACTGTTTTTT,CASSPLGATNEKLFF
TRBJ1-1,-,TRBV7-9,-,TGTGCCAGCAGCCGACAGACTGAAGCTTTCTTT,CASSRQTEAFF
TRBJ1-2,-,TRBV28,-,TGTGCCAGCAGTTTACCCGGAGGGGTCTTTGGCTACACCTTC,CASSLPGGVFGYTF
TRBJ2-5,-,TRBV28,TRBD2,TGTGCCAGCAGTCCCCTCGGACTAGCGGGGGCGGGTAAAGAGACCCAGTACTTC,CASSPLGLAGAGKETQYF
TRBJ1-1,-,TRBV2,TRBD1,TGTGCCAGCAGTGCGGACAGGACCCCCATTGAAGCTTTCTTT,CASSADRTPIEAFF
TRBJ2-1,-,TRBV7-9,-,TGTGCCAGCAGCTTTTACGGGGGATTTTTGGATGAGCAGTTCTTC,CASSFYGGFLDEQFF
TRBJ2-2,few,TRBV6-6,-,TGTGCCAGCAGTTTGGGACTCGGGGAGCTGTTTTTT,CASSLGLGELFF
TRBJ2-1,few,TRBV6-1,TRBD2,TGTGCCAGCAGTGACGATGGCGGGGGGGATAACAATGAGCAGTTCTTC,CASSDDGGGDNNEQFF
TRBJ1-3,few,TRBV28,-,TGTGCCAGCACCACCCTCGGTCACACCATATATTTT,CASTTLGHTIYF
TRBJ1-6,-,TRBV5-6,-,TGTGCCAGCAGCTTGGGACTTGATAATTCACCCCTCCACTTT,CASSLGLDNSPLHF
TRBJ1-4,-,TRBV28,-,TGTGCCAGCACCCCGGGGGTTTGGAGAGGTAATGAAAAACTGTTTTTT,CASTPGVWRGNEKLFF
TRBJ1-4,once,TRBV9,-,TGTGCCAGCAGCGTAGGAGGGCGGGGTGAAAAACTGTTTTTT,CASSVGGRGEKLFF
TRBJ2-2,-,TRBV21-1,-,TGTGCCAGCAGCACAATAATAGCGGGGTCGAACACCGGGGAGCTGTTTTTT,CASSTIIAGSNTGELFF
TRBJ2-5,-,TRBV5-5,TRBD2,TGTGCCAGCAGCTTGGCCCTAGGACTAGCGGAGACCCAGTACTTC,CASSLALGLAETQYF
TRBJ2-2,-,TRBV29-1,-,TGCAGCGTCCTAGGTGTCGGGGAGCTGTTTTTT,CSVLGVGELFF
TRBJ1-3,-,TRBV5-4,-,TGTGCCAGCAGCGTAGACAGTCACTCTGGAAACACCATATATTTT,CASSVDSHSGNTIYF
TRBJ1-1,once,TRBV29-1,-,TGCAGCGTTGACACGGGGGTGTCATGGAACACTGAAGCTTTCTTT,CSVDTGVSWNTEAFF
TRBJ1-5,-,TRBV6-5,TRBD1,TGTGCCAGCAGTAGGGACAGGAGGGCGGATCAGCCCCAGCATTTT,CASSRDRRADQPQHF
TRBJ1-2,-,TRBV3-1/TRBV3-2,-,TGTGCCAGCAGCCAAGCAGGGAGGTGGGATGGCTACACCTTC,CASSQAGRWDGYTF